What follows are 27 T cell receptor beta chains derived from one specimen sequenced in a study of blood T cell repertoires in COVID-19. Clones were read by immunoSEQ multiplex PCR, and TCRdb kept only the in-frame ones, dropping some. The sample yields over 100,000 clones, around 77% seen once. The sequenced sample consisted of peripheral blood. The origin of the receptors is a man aged 55 to 70 with active or convalescent COVID-19.

CDR3 region: CASSLGLADTQYF. The CDR3 DNA is TGTGCCAGCAGCTTAGGACTAGCTGATACGCAGTATTTT. The chain carries TRBV11-2 and TRBJ2-3; 7 bases agree with TRBD2. The CDR3 extends over 13 amino acids. The V and J ends lost 1 base and 6 bases, in that order; junction bases with no gene match: 1. Germline V lookup: CDR1 SGHAT, CDR2 FQNNGV.

J is TRBJ2-1 and V is TRBV13; D not certain. The ends were cut back, 5 bases at V and 8 bases at J, with 13 bases in the middle. This CDR3 has 13 amino acids. Germline V CDR1 and CDR2: PRHDT, FYEKMQ (reference sequence). The chain's CDR3 is CASSPPQYDEQFF. CDR3 DNA sequence: TGTGCCAGCAGCCCACCCCAGTACGATGAGCAGTTCTTC.

In its sample, this clone was seen once. The chain has TRBV7-9 and TRBJ1-2; D may be TRBD1 (5 bases). This CDR3 region has 13 residues. V dropped 2 bases and J dropped 2 bases, with 6 bases sitting between them. Germline CDR1 and CDR2: SEHNR and FQNEAQ (reference sequence). The CDR3, as DNA: TGTGCCAGCAGCTTAAAGGGGAACTATGGCTACACCTTC. Its translation is CASSLKGNYGYTF.

The V and J genes are TRBV3-1 (or the pseudogene TRBV3-2) and TRBJ2-1, with 13 nucleotides matching TRBD2. The V gene end was trimmed by 5 bases and the J gene end by 5 bases; junction bases not matched to a gene: 0. The CDR3 has 14 amino acids. Germline-derived CDR1 and CDR2 are LGHDT and YNNKEL (reference sequence). CDR3 DNA: TGTGCCAGCAGCGGACTAGCGGGAGACAATGAGCAGTTCTTC. It is translated as CASSGLAGDNEQFF.

Only a few counts were recorded for this clone. V gene TRBV10-3 combines with J gene TRBJ2-1; tentatively, D is TRBD1 (5 bases). Germline CDR1 is ENHRY and CDR2 is SYGVKD. V lost 4 bases, J lost 6 bases, and 7 bases lay in between. The CDR3 is 12 amino acids. CDR3 amino acids: CAISVQGNEQFF. The CDR3 DNA reads TGTGCCATCAGTGTCCAGGGCAATGAGCAGTTCTTC.

V usage is TRBV3-1 (or the pseudogene TRBV3-2) and J usage is TRBJ2-2; maybe TRBD2 (5 bases). This CDR3 spans 11 amino acids. V was clipped by 5 bases and J by 8 bases, with 6 bases between them. Germline lookup yields CDR1 LGHDT and CDR2 YNNKEL (reference sequence). The CDR3 nucleotides are TGTGCCAGCAGCACGGGGGGGGAGCTGTTTTTT. This encodes CASSTGGELFF.

The rearrangement links TRBV6-5 to TRBJ2-7, with 11 bases identical to TRBD1. The CDR3 runs 15 residues. J lost 3 bases, V lost 2 bases, and 3 bases had no gene match. CDR1 is MNHEY and CDR2 is SVGAGI in the germline V gene. In DNA, the CDR3 is TGTGCCAGCAGTTACGGGACAGGGGGTGACTACGAGCAGTACTTC. It codes for CASSYGTGGDYEQYF.

V is TRBV29-1 and J is TRBJ2-1, with TRBD2 matching 15 bases. The CDR3 covers 18 residues. CDR1 is SQVTM, CDR2 ANQGSEA, per germline. The V and J ends lost 6 bases and 2 bases, in that order; junction bases with no gene match: 11. The CDR3 here is CSVQSGTSGRWTYNEQFF. The DNA for the CDR3 is TGCAGCGTCCAGTCCGGGACTAGCGGGAGGTGGACCTACAATGAGCAGTTCTTC.

The chain uses TRBV7-3 and TRBJ2-2, with D possibly matching TRBD2 (6 bases). CDR1 is SGHTA, CDR2 FQGTGA, per germline. The CDR3 has 14 amino acids. Trimming cost V 3 bases and J 1 base, with 6 bases left between them. CDR3 bases: TGTGCCAGCAGCTTGGGACTGAACACCGGGGAGCTGTTTTTT. Translation: CASSLGLNTGELFF.

V usage is TRBV4-3 and J usage is TRBJ2-2, with D tentatively TRBD1 (5 bases). The CDR3 extends over 15 amino acids. The germline V gene encodes CDR1 LGHNA and CDR2 YSLEER. With 0 bases removed from V and 7 bases from J, the gap between germline ends came to 12 bases. The CDR3 loop reads CASSQEGVDGGELFF. The CDR3 nucleotides read TGCGCCAGCAGCCAAGAAGGGGTAGACGGCGGGGAGCTGTTTTTT.

At least ten counts were recorded for this clone. The CDR3 DNA reads TGTGCCAGCAGCTCAATCTTAAGTAATTTGAGGACTGAAGCTTTCTTT. It specifies CASSSILSNLRTEAFF. The chain is built from TRBV28 and TRBJ1-1; D gene ambiguous. The CDR3 is 16 amino acids. V gave up 6 bases and J gave up 5 bases, with 22 bases separating them. Germline V CDR1 and CDR2: MDHEN, SYDVKM.

V usage is TRBV28 and J usage is TRBJ1-6; D remains ambiguous. Trimming left V 6 bases short and J 13 bases short, with 13 bases between. This CDR3 is built from 12 residues. The germline V gene encodes CDR1 MDHEN and CDR2 SYDVKM. Here the CDR3 DNA reads TGTGCCAGCAGCTCCTGGCGGGTGCCCCTCCACTTT. It specifies CASSSWRVPLHF.

This clone was counted once. The CDR3 reads CASSSPATGNTIYF. CDR3 sequence (DNA): TGTGCCAGCAGTTCCCCTGCGACGGGGAACACCATATATTTT. The V call is TRBV6-5, the J call TRBJ1-3; D not resolved. CDR1 is MNHEY, CDR2 SVGAGI, per germline. This CDR3 is 14 amino acids long. The ends were cut back, 4 bases at V and 7 bases at J, with 14 bases in the middle.

DNA of the CDR3: TGTGCCACCAGTGATTGCGGCAGCGGGAGAACCTACGAGCAGTACTTC. It yields the protein CATSDCGSGRTYEQYF. The V call is TRBV24-1, the J call TRBJ2-7; 8 bases align to TRBD2. In germline, CDR1 is KGHDR, CDR2 SFDVKD. The CDR3 has 16 amino acids. The V gene end was trimmed by 2 bases and the J gene end by 2 bases; junction bases not matched to a gene: 7.

This clone was recorded only once. The J gene is TRBJ2-5, the V gene TRBV5-1, with D perhaps matching TRBD2 (6 bases). V was shortened by 5 bases and J by 5 bases, with 13 bases between the two germline ends. The CDR3 is 13 amino acids. Per germline, CDR1 SGHRS and CDR2 YFSETQ. The CDR3 region is CASSPLARETQYF. The CDR3 bases are TGCGCCAGCAGTCCGCTAGCGAGGGAGACCCAGTACTTC.

This chain uses TRBV5-1 with TRBJ1-4; D might be TRBD1 (5 bases). Germline assignment: CDR1 SGHRS and CDR2 YFSETQ. V lost 0 bases and J 4 bases, leaving 13 bases between the germline ends. This CDR3 spans 16 amino acids. The CDR3 spells CASSLAGDSFNEKLFF. In nucleotides, the CDR3 is TGCGCCAGCAGCTTGGCCGGTGACAGCTTTAATGAAAAACTGTTTTTT.

V usage is TRBV24-1 and J usage is TRBJ2-1, with 7 bases identical to TRBD2. Germline V gene lookup returns CDR1 KGHDR and CDR2 SFDVKD. This CDR3 has 14 amino acids. V shed 7 bases, J shed 6 bases, and the junction held 8 bases outside the gene matches. CDR3 coding DNA: TGTGCCACCAGCGGCCCCAGCGGGGCCAATGAGCAGTTCTTC. Translated, it gives CATSGPSGANEQFF.

The rearrangement uses TRBV20-1 and TRBJ1-5; no clear D. Germline CDR1 and CDR2: DFQATT and SNEGSKA (reference sequence). With 3 bases removed from V and 4 bases from J, the gap between germline ends came to 10 bases. The CDR3 extends over 13 amino acids. CDR3 region: CSASERRNQPQHF. The CDR3, as DNA: TGCAGTGCTAGTGAGAGAAGAAATCAGCCCCAGCATTTT.

The CDR3 nucleotides are TGTGCCAGCAGCCAGCCCGGGACAGCGAACTACGAGCAGTACTTC. Amino acid sequence: CASSQPGTANYEQYF. V is TRBV14 and J is TRBJ2-7, with TRBD1 matching 7 bases. This CDR3 region has 15 residues. Per the germline V gene, CDR1 is SGHDN and CDR2 is FVKESK. V lost 3 bases and J lost 3; bases outside the gene matches: 8.

This sequence joins TRBV4-3 and TRBJ2-7, with a possible D match to TRBD1 (6 bases). Germline V gives CDR1 LGHNA, CDR2 YSLEER. The CDR3 is 13 residues long. V gave up 2 bases and J gave up 2 bases, with 7 bases separating them. CDR3 in amino acids: CASSQKGAYEQYF. CDR3 sequence (DNA): TGCGCCAGCAGCCAAAAGGGGGCCTACGAGCAGTACTTC.

J is TRBJ2-1 and V is TRBV20-1, with D possibly matching TRBD2 (6 bases). Germline CDR1 DFQATT, CDR2 SNEGSKA (reference sequence). The CDR3 totals 14 residues. V lost 3 bases, J lost 4 bases, and 13 bases lay in between. The CDR3 sequence: CSASMAGPYNEQFF. CDR3 nucleotides: TGCAGTGCTAGTATGGCGGGACCATACAATGAGCAGTTCTTC.

V usage is TRBV7-9 and J usage is TRBJ2-7, with a possible D match to TRBD2 (6 bases). The germline V and J ends were trimmed by 6 bases and 4 bases, with 19 bases remaining between them. CDR1 SEHNR and CDR2 FQNEAQ come from the germline V gene (reference sequence). This CDR3 has 15 amino acids. As DNA, the CDR3 is TGTGCCAGCAGACCCTCGGGGGAGTCCCGTTACGAGCAGTACTTC. Protein: CASRPSGESRYEQYF. The whole variable domain, filled in from reference TRBV7-9 and TRBJ2-7, reads DTGVSQNPRHKITKRGQNVTFRCDPISEHNRLYWYRQTLGQGPEFLTYFQNEAQLEKSRLLSDRFSAERPKGSFSTLEIQRTEQGDSAMYLCASRPSGESRYEQYFGPGTRLTVT.

This sequence joins TRBV6-6 and TRBJ1-6; D may be TRBD1 (5 bases). Trimming stripped 0 bases from V and 7 bases from J, with 10 bases between. The CDR3 contains 15 residues. Germline CDR1 is MNHNY and CDR2 is SVGAGI (reference sequence). CDR3 DNA: TGTGCCAGCAGTTACTCCGGCAGGGTGAATTCACCCCTCCACTTT. Encoded protein: CASSYSGRVNSPLHF.

This clone came up once. The V and J genes are TRBV7-2 and TRBJ2-5; D might be TRBD2 (5 bases). The CDR3 loop spans 15 amino acids. Germline lookup yields CDR1 SGHTA and CDR2 FQGNSA. Trimming took 1 base from V and 1 from J, leaving 10 bases between them. The DNA of the CDR3 is TGTGCCAGCAGCTTAGTAGCGAGCCGCCAAGAGACCCAGTACTTC. Protein: CASSLVASRQETQYF. Together with reference TRBV7-2 and TRBJ2-5, the CDR3 gives the full variable domain: GAGVSQSPSNKVTEKGKDVELRCDPISGHTALYWYRQSLGQGLEFLIYFQGNSAPDKSGLPSDRFSAERTGGSVSTLTIQRTQQEDSAVYLCASSLVASRQETQYFGPGTRLLVL.

This chain links TRBV28 with TRBJ1-4; D gene uncertain. V dropped 4 bases and J dropped 4 bases, with 7 bases sitting between them. Germline V gene lookup returns CDR1 MDHEN and CDR2 SYDVKM. CDR3 size: 13 residues. The CDR3, as DNA: TGTGCCAGCAGTTCCCCTAATAATGAAAAACTGTTTTTT. Its protein is CASSSPNNEKLFF.

The chain joins TRBV7-2 to TRBJ2-3, with D possibly TRBD2 on 5 matching bases. The germline V gene has CDR1 SGHTA and CDR2 FQGNSA. V was shortened by 5 bases and J by 8 bases, with 17 bases between the two germline ends. The CDR3 covers 14 residues. DNA for the CDR3: TGTGCCAGCAGCCCAGGAGGCCGGTCTTTTACGCAGTATTTT. This sequence encodes CASSPGGRSFTQYF.

As DNA, the CDR3 is TGTGCCAGCAGCGGGACTTCTGGGGCCAACGTCCTGACTTTC. Translated: CASSGTSGANVLTF. The chain employs TRBV28 and TRBJ2-6; a possible D gene is TRBD2 (6 bases). There are 14 residues in the CDR3. V was clipped by 6 bases and J by 1 base, with 7 bases between them. Germline V gene data show CDR1 as MDHEN and CDR2 as SYDVKM.